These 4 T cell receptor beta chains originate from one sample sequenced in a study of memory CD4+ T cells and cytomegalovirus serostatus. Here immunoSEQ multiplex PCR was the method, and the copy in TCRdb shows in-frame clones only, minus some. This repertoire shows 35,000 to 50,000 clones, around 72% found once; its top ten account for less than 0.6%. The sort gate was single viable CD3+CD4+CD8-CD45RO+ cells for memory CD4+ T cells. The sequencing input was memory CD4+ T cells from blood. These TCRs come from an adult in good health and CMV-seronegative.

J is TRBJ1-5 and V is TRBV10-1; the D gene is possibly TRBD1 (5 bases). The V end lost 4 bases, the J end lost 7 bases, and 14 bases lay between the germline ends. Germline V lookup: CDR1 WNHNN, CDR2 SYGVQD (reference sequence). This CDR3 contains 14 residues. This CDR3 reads CASSGDPDDQPQHF. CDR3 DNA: TGCGCCAGCAGTGGGGACCCCGATGACCAGCCCCAGCATTTT.

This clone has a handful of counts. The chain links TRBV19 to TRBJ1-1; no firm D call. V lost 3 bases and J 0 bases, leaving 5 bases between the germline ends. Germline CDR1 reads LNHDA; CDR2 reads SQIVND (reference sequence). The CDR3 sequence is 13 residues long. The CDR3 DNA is TGTGCCAGTAGTATTAGCGTGAACACTGAAGCTTTCTTT. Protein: CASSISVNTEAFF.

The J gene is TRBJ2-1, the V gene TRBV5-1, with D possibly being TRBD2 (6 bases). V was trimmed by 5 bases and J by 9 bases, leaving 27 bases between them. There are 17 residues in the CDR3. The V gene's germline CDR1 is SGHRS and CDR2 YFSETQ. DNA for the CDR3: TGCGCCAGCAGGCCCGATCCAGTGGGGGGATTAAAGTCTGAGCAGTTCTTC. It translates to CASRPDPVGGLKSEQFF.

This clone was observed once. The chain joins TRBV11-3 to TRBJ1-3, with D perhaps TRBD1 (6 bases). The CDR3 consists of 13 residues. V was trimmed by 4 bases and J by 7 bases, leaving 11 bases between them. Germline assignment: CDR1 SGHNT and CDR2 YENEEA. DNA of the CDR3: TGTGCCAGCAGCTCGACTCAGGGGAACACCATATATTTT. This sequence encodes CASSSTQGNTIYF. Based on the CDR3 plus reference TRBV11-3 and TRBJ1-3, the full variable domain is EAGVVQSPRYKIIEKKQPVAFWCNPISGHNTLYWYLQNLGQGPELLIRYENEEAVDDSQLPKDRFSAERLKGVDSTLKIQPAELGDSAVYLCASSSTQGNTIYFGEGSWLTVV.